Presented here are 4 T cell receptor beta chains from one specimen sequenced in a study of CD8 T cells in ankylosing spondylitis. Study-wide points: Within ankylosing spondylitis blood, a TCR beta motif made up of under 10 highly homologous variants appeared to be characteristic.

One entry per CDR3 protein results from TCRdb running MiXCR on the 5' RACE reads. The sample consists of approximately 540,000 distinct CDR3 sequences, roughly an eighth of them appearing once. Their antigens are not known. The sample comprised blood, either unsorted or a sorted T cell fraction (not recorded which). These receptors were taken from a male donor with ankylosing spondylitis.

The chain couples TRBV7-2 to TRBJ1-2, with D unresolved. Trimming pared 9 bases from V and 6 bases from J, leaving 11 bases between. This CDR3 is built from 11 residues. The V gene's germline CDR1 is SGHTA and CDR2 FQGNSA. CDR3 sequence reads: CARRSENGYTF. The CDR3 region has the DNA TGTGCCAGAAGGAGTGAAAATGGCTACACCTTC.

V is TRBV29-1 and J is TRBJ1-1, with TRBD1 identical over 7 bases. This CDR3 comprises 12 residues. Looked up from germline, CDR1 is SQVTM and CDR2 is ANQGSEA. Losses at the gene ends were 7 bases for V and 1 base for J; bases not matched to a gene: 3. The CDR3 DNA follows: TGCAGCGCCCGGGACAGGAACACTGAAGCTTTCTTT. It encodes CSARDRNTEAFF. The full variable domain, completed using reference TRBV29-1 and TRBJ1-1, is SAVISQKPSRDICQRGTSLTIQCQVDSQVTMMFWYRQQPGQSLTLIATANQGSEATYESGFVIDKFPISRPNLTFSTLTVSNMSPEDSSIYLCSARDRNTEAFFGQGTRLTVV.

This clonotype has a handful of counts. The V gene is TRBV28, the J gene TRBJ2-7, with D perhaps TRBD2 (5 bases). The V gene's germline CDR1 is MDHEN and CDR2 SYDVKM. CDR3 length equals 14 residues. Trimming took 4 bases from V and 3 from J, leaving 13 bases between them. The CDR3 sequence is CASSSSSTIYEQYF. The CDR3 DNA reads TGTGCCAGCAGTTCCTCCTCGACTATCTACGAGCAGTACTTC.

This clonotype has a count of ten or more. The V gene is TRBV28, the J gene TRBJ2-2; TRBD1 is a possible D gene (6 bases). The CDR3 covers 13 residues. Germline loops: CDR1 MDHEN, CDR2 SYDVKM. V was cut by 8 bases and J by 0 bases, with 7 bases left in between. The CDR3 sequence: CASGQTNTGELFF. CDR3 coding DNA: TGTGCCAGCGGACAGACGAACACCGGGGAGCTGTTTTTT.